The present entry profiles one T cell receptor beta chain with its context. Which antigen it targets is not known. Base qualities are not recorded, but no much larger clone differs from it by a single base. The CDR3 regions of human TCRbeta chains were analyzed by immunosequencing. The original pipeline was this. TCRs in the repertoires were matched against a reference library of SARS-CoV-2-specific TCRs that had been generated with the MIRA antigen-specificity platform. Breadth meant the fraction of unique TCRs that were SARS-CoV-2-associated, whereas depth meant the fraction of total T cells that were SARS-CoV-2-associated. Using the MIRA data, each spike-specific TCR was mapped to the spike region that the TCR reacts to and placed in a CD4 or CD8 class. Log10-transformed breadth and depth values were compared by one-way ANOVA with Sidak's multiple comparisons tests. This is the immuneACCESS table as TCRdb keeps it, with only in-frame sequences that have V and J called. A part of the clones is gone; compared with another copy, unresolved V genes explain less than half, and the rest is unexplained. V, J and clone size reflect that table, while D and trimming were determined from the DNA. The sample contains 100,000 to 130,000 clones, around 92% of them found a single time. Jointly, the top ten make up 5.5% to 8% of the sample.

These data originate in a study of T cell responses to AZD1222 COVID-19 vaccine (dated by TCRdb to the early 2020s). Study-wide context: AZD1222 recipients whose second dose came at about 4 weeks and those whose second dose came at about 12 weeks were combined into one group, since spike-specific TCR depth and breadth did not differ between the two schedules. Enrollment into the trials was organized by age into subgroups of 18-55, 56-69 and 70-plus years, and those subgroups contained roughly 150, 30 and 60 TCR-sequenced participants, respectively. A total of 240 or so trial participants underwent TCR sequencing, of whom about 200 had received two doses of AZD1222 and about 25 had received two doses of the MenACWY control vaccine. Overall study results and their limits: No day 14 peak-response samples were available, so repertoires were characterized only after the peak T cell response. A significant rise in spike-specific TCR breadth and depth was observed after two AZD1222 doses relative to day 0 and relative to MenACWY recipients. Epitopes outside the regions mutated in the B.1.351 and B.1.1.7 variants were reportedly recognized by nearly half of the unique spike-specific TCRs. The 56-69-year group was small, and its depth increase did not reach significance, likely because of low power. Vaccine-associated CD4 TCRs spanned the whole spike protein, with dominant responses in regions 160-218 and 743-854. Conclusions about previously exposed vaccinees are limited because only six or seven AZD1222 recipients were SARS-CoV-2 seropositive at baseline. Participants were mostly white British, with more females than males. The authors suggested clonal diversity may have been underestimated.

Trimming leaves V shorter by 6 bases and J shorter by 6 bases, with the junction holding 14 bases beyond the gene matches. Reading the germline V gene gives CDR1 SNHLY and CDR2 FYNNEI. The CDR3 runs 15 residues from the cysteine to the phenylalanine. Only the CDR3 part of the read is kept: 45 bases, read in frame from the first base. Interpreted using the paper, the time point label stands for: baseline before first vaccination. Vaccinee samples came from UK trials COV001 and COV002, including a single-blind randomized controlled phase 2/3 trial of AZD1222 (ChAdOx1 nCoV-19) in healthy adults. Trial participant PBMC samples were collected at day 0 and day 28 after the second dose for TCRbeta chain sequencing.

This specimen was peripheral blood, taken on day 0 of AZD1222 vaccination. Recombination joined TRBV2 with TRBJ2-7, with TRBD2 identical over 7 junction bases. The receptor's source is an adult in good health. The nucleotide sequence is TGTGCCAGCAGGGGCCGTGGAGGCGGGAGTGCCGAGCAGTACTTC. Protein translation: CASRGRGGGSAEQYF.